The 9 T cell receptor beta chains below come from one sample, sequenced in a study of tumor and adjacent non-tumor tissue in lung cancer. RNA was extracted from bulk tissue without any cell sorting. A modified ARM-PCR protocol with three rounds of nested PCR amplified TCRbeta. A single record per CDR3 protein comes from TCRdb applying MiXCR to the multiplex PCR reads. The sample has tens of thousands of distinct CDR3 sequences; around four fifths are singletons. The source material was lung tumor tissue. The source is a woman aged 45-65 years with non-small cell lung cancer.

About this clonotype: A much larger clonotype is one base distant, so this may be a read error. This chain's CDR3 is CANSASDGYTF. The CDR3 nucleotides are TGTGCCAACAGTGCCTCTGATGGCTACACCTTC. J is TRBJ1-2 and V is TRBV6-1; D is ambiguous. This CDR3 has 11 residues. From germline, CDR1 is MNHNS and CDR2 SASEGT.

Only a few counts were recorded for this clonotype. The V and J genes are TRBV15 and TRBJ2-3; tentative D call: TRBD2 (5 bases). Per germline, CDR1 LNHNV and CDR2 YYDKDF (reference sequence). The CDR3 has 15 amino acids. V was cut by 3 bases and J by 3 bases, with 13 bases left in between. The CDR3 DNA reads as TGTGCCACCAGCAGGCAAGAGGGAGCGACAGATACGCAGTATTTT. It is translated as CATSRQEGATDTQYF.

In its sample, this clonotype was seen a few times. The CDR3 ends on some other residue instead of the conserved phenylalanine or tryptophan, so this is likely a read error. The chain joins TRBV5-1 to TRBJ2-2; 11 bases are shared with TRBD2. The CDR3 has 16 amino acids. V lost 4 bases, J lost 8 bases, and 10 bases stayed unmatched. CDR1 and CDR2 from the germline V gene are SGHRS and YFSETQ. CDR3 sequence reads: CASSPATSGTFGELFL. CDR3 in DNA: TGCGCCAGCAGCCCAGCGACTAGCGGGACGTTTGGGGAGCTGTTTCTT.

As to this clonotype: The conserved phenylalanine or tryptophan is not found at the CDR3 terminus, so this likely reflects a read error. The rearrangement uses TRBV6-6 and TRBJ1-6, with TRBD1 as a possible D gene (5 bases). This CDR3 comprises 13 residues. CDR1 is MNHNY and CDR2 is SVGAGI in the germline V gene (reference sequence). CDR3 sequence: CVSSDSANPPLHY. The CDR3 coding sequence is TGTGTCAGCAGTGACAGTGCGAATCCACCCCTCCACTAT.

The rearrangement links TRBV6-5 to TRBJ1-4; D perhaps matches TRBD1 (6 bases). V was trimmed by 9 bases and J by 3 bases, leaving 23 bases between them. CDR1 and CDR2 (germline): MNHEY, SVGAGI. This CDR3 has 17 residues. As DNA, the CDR3 is TGTGCCAGTAGCCATCTTAATCGCGGGGGCTCTAATGAAAAACTGTTTTTT. Its protein is CASSHLNRGGSNEKLFF.

With regard to this clonotype: One end of the junction does not line up with germline, which may come from a read error. J is TRBJ2-7 and V is TRBV11-2, with D maybe TRBD2 (5 bases). CDR3 length: 14 amino acids. From germline, CDR1 is SGHAT and CDR2 FQNNGV. The DNA for the CDR3 is TGTGCCAGCAGCTTAGAGGCAGATGCTGGGGAGCAGTATTTC. This translates into CASSLEADAGEQYF.

This clonotype was picked up a small number of times. This may be a read error: a much more frequent sequence differs by one nucleotide. The chain joins TRBV4-2 to TRBJ2-7, with D unclear. Germline CDR1 is LGHNA and CDR2 is YNFKEQ. This CDR3 has 14 amino acids. This CDR3 is CTSSQDSRIDEQYF. The CDR3 region has the DNA TGTACCAGCAGCCAAGATAGCAGGATTGACGAGCAGTACTTC.

This clonotype was detected a few times. DNA for the CDR3: TGTGCCAGCAGTTGGACAGGGGGAACCGGGGAGCTGTTTTTT. Its protein is CASSWTGGTGELFF. V usage is TRBV2 and J usage is TRBJ2-2; 10 nucleotides line up with TRBD1. Germline lookup yields CDR1 SNHLY and CDR2 FYNNEI. The CDR3 sequence is 14 residues long. The V and J ends lost 5 bases and 5 bases, in that order; junction bases with no gene match: 2.

A note on this clonotype: As the CDR3 is not closed by the conserved phenylalanine or tryptophan, this likely results from a read error. The chain combines TRBV5-1 with TRBJ2-2; D may correspond to TRBD1 or TRBD2 (5 bases each). Germline CDR1 is SGHRS and CDR2 is YFSETQ. The CDR3 length is 15 residues. Trimming cost V 4 bases and J 2 bases, with 12 bases left between them. The CDR3 here is CASSTVGPNTGELFL. The CDR3 DNA reads as TGCGCCAGCAGCACCGTGGGACCCAACACCGGGGAGCTGTTTCTT.